This T cell receptor (beta chain) was sequenced in a study of shared clonotypes between healthy human individuals. Study-level findings and limits: Sharing across four donors was seen in 4% to 6.5% of naive CD4 clonotypes.

Profiling relied on immunoSEQ multiplex PCR, and the TCRdb table lists in-frame clones only, not all of them. The profile shows about 2.3 million clones, 80% to 95% of them singletons. A remark on this clone: Its specificity is not known.

The germline V gene encodes CDR1 SGHDT and CDR2 YYEEEE. V lost 7 bases and J 4 bases, leaving 14 bases between the germline ends. The CDR3 has 13 residues. What was sequenced was naive CD4+ T cells from PBMCs. The subset was: CD45RA+ positively selected. The TCR was taken from a man aged 18 to 29 in good health. Some clones in this sample may be carry-over from other donors' samples. The chain carries TRBV5-6 and TRBJ1-1; the D gene is possibly TRBD1 (6 bases). CDR3 nucleotides: TGTGCCAGCCTGCGGAGAGGGGGCACTGAAGCTTTCTTT. This translates into CASLRRGGTEAFF.